The next 8 T cell receptor beta chains were all read from a single sample in a study of blood T cells in healthy people across ages. Combining a sample-barcoded 5' primer with a J-beta primer mix, a second PCR ran for about 6 to 11 cycles. TCRdb reprocessed the 5' RACE reads via MiXCR and lists one record per CDR3 protein. The sample has fewer than 2,000,000 distinct CDR3 sequences; approximately 40% are singletons. Sequencing was carried out using blood. The origin of the receptors is a human donor in good health.

The genes are TRBV24-1 and TRBJ1-4; no clear D gene. V lost 9 bases and J lost 6, with 19 bases in between. The CDR3 totals 15 residues. Germline values: CDR1 KGHDR, CDR2 SFDVKD. CDR3 nucleotide sequence: TGTGCCACCGGTGCCCAGGCCGATGGAGATGAAAAACTGTTTTTT. Translation: CATGAQADGDEKLFF.

The chain uses TRBV6-6 and TRBJ2-5, with 9 bases aligning to TRBD1. Near its end, the DNA agrees better with TRBJ2-7, so the J call may be wrong. The CDR3 sequence is 12 residues long. From germline, CDR1 is MNHNY and CDR2 SVGAGI (reference sequence). The CDR3 loop reads CASKDRGVEQYF. The CDR3 DNA sequence: TGTGCCAGCAAGGACAGGGGCGTCGAGCAGTACTTC.

The J gene is TRBJ2-1, the V gene TRBV20-1; tentatively, D is TRBD1 (5 bases). This CDR3 comprises 16 residues. CDR1 DFQATT and CDR2 SNEGSKA come from the germline V gene (reference sequence). The V and J ends lost 1 base and 9 bases respectively, with 22 bases between them. CDR3: CSARGLGRGWAPEQFF. The CDR3 region has the DNA TGCAGTGCTAGAGGTTTAGGTAGGGGATGGGCCCCTGAGCAGTTCTTC.

V and J are TRBV9 and TRBJ2-3, with D possibly being TRBD2 (6 bases). Germline loops: CDR1 SGDLS, CDR2 YYNGEE. The CDR3 is 15 amino acids. Trimming removed 0 bases from V and 2 bases from J, with 10 bases in between. This chain's CDR3 is CASSVVEGDTDTQYF. Written as DNA, the CDR3 is TGTGCCAGCAGCGTAGTGGAGGGAGACACAGATACGCAGTATTTT.

Only a few counts were recorded for this clonotype. The chain employs TRBV25-1 and TRBJ2-4, with TRBD1 matching 8 bases. CDR1 and CDR2 (germline): MGHDK, SYGVNS. The V and J ends lost 1 base and 13 bases, in that order; junction bases with no gene match: 12. CDR3 length: 15 residues. The DNA of the CDR3 is TGTGCCAGCAGTGAATCCGGGGACAGGCTTTTGTTGCAGTACTTC. It yields the protein CASSESGDRLLLQYF.

This rearrangement joins TRBV6-2 or TRBV6-3 to TRBJ1-5, with TRBD1 identical over 10 bases. V dropped 4 bases and J dropped 5; count of bases not matched to a gene: 8. This CDR3 contains 16 residues. Germline assignment: CDR1 MNHEY and CDR2 SVGEGT. The DNA for the CDR3 is TGTGCCAGCAGTTCCTACCCCGGGACAGGGGATCAGCCCCAGCATTTT. This gives the protein CASSSYPGTGDQPQHF.

The genes are TRBV6-2 or TRBV6-3 and TRBJ2-5; D might be TRBD2 (5 bases). Trimming removed 0 bases from V and 4 bases from J, with 24 bases in between. The germline gives CDR1 MNHEY, CDR2 SVGEGT. The CDR3 is 19 amino acids. This CDR3 is CASSYSASITREYGETQYF. The CDR3 DNA reads as TGTGCCAGCAGTTACTCAGCCTCTATTACTAGAGAATATGGAGAGACCCAGTACTTC.

This clonotype was counted a few times. The chain is built from TRBV6-5 and TRBJ1-1; 10 bases fit TRBD1. V lost 0 bases to trimming and J lost 3 bases; unmatched junction nucleotides: 13. This CDR3 has 19 residues. The germline V gene encodes CDR1 MNHEY and CDR2 SVGAGI. The CDR3 sequence: CASSYSIRIGTGEDTEAFF. CDR3 in DNA: TGTGCCAGCAGTTACTCGATAAGGATTGGGACAGGGGAGGACACTGAAGCTTTCTTT.